This T cell receptor (beta chain) originates from a study of OX40 agonist ivuxolimab in advanced cancers. Overall study context: Among those treated, three patients had partial responses, one with hepatocellular carcinoma and two with cutaneous melanoma.

This clone appeared a few times. Its target is unknown. Study results and caveats: Averaging showed that CD8+ T cells had more expanded clones than CD4+ did.

Method: immunoSEQ multiplex PCR; TCRdb's copy keeps in-frame clones and lacks some. The sample contains about 67,000 clones, 80% to 90% of which appear only once. The source of this sequence is an adult with an advanced solid tumor such as melanoma, head and neck, liver or kidney cancer. The sample was CD4+ or CD8+ T cells sorted from blood, taken in a trial of the OX40 agonist ivuxolimab.

The CDR3 DNA reads as TGCAGCGTTGCGCGAAACATGAACACTGAAGCTTTCTTT. Translation gives CSVARNMNTEAFF. The rearrangement joins TRBV29-1 to TRBJ1-1, with D hard to call. Trimming shortened V by 4 bases and J by 0 bases, and 9 bases separated the two germline ends. CDR1 is SQVTM and CDR2 is ANQGSEA in the germline V gene. The length of the CDR3 is 13 residues.